These T cell receptor beta chains were read from a single sample in a study of PD-1 blockade in classical Hodgkin lymphoma. Profiled with immunoSEQ multiplex PCR; TCRdb holds only in-frame clones, not every one. The sample holds around 7,600 clones, around 83% seen once. Sequencing used CD8+ T cells from blood, obtained at baseline. All receptors derive from a human donor with classical Hodgkin lymphoma. Both conserved end residues are part of each CDR3. A D gene is named only where the DNA matches it firmly. Not every row has a clone size; where given, it reads once, few, many or a size class.

size	V	J	D	length	DNA	CDR3
-	TRBV27	TRBJ1-1	-	12	TGTGCCAGCAGTCCCAGGGGCGCTGAAGCTTTCTTT	CASSPRGAEAFF
once	TRBV19	TRBJ1-3	-	15	TGTGCCAGTAGTATAGTCGGAGTCTCTGGAAACACCATATATTTT	CASSIVGVSGNTIYF
-	TRBV7-9	TRBJ1-3	TRBD1	14	TGTGCCAGCAGCCTCCGGGACAGGGGCTACACCATATATTTT	CASSLRDRGYTIYF
few	TRBV27	TRBJ1-2	TRBD1	15	TGTGCCAGCAGTCCAACAGGGGTGTCTAACTATGGCTACACCTTC	CASSPTGVSNYGYTF
-	TRBV9	TRBJ1-3	TRBD1	15	TGTGCCAGCAGCGTAGGGGCAGGGGGTGGAAACACCATATATTTT	CASSVGAGGGNTIYF
-	TRBV4-1	TRBJ1-6	-	17	TGCGCCAGCAGCCAGTCGAAATTACGGGCCCTTGGTTCACCCCTCCACTTT	CASSQSKLRALGSPLHF
-	TRBV23-1	TRBJ1-6	-	16	TGCGCCAGCAGTCCGAGGTTGCCAGGGTGCATTTCACCCCTCCACTTT	CASSPRLPGCISPLHF
-	TRBV19	TRBJ2-3	TRBD2	19	TGTGCCAGTAGTATTTTCGCGGGACTAGCGGGACAACCCACAGATACGCAGTATTTT	CASSIFAGLAGQPTDTQYF
-	TRBV27	TRBJ1-5	-	12	TGTGCCAGCGGTTGGCTGAATCAGCCCCAGCATTTT	CASGWLNQPQHF
-	TRBV7-9	TRBJ2-7	TRBD2	16	TGTGCCAGCAGCCCCCCGTTAGCGGGAGGTTTGTACGAGCAGTACTTC	CASSPPLAGGLYEQYF
-	TRBV18	TRBJ2-1	-	16	TGTGCCAGCTCACCGGCAGGAGGGCCGTCCTACAATGAGCAGTTCTTC	CASSPAGGPSYNEQFF
-	TRBV28	TRBJ1-1	-	14	TGTGCCAGCAGTTTGAGCTCCGGGCGAACTGAAGCTTTCTTT	CASSLSSGRTEAFF
-	TRBV2	TRBJ1-2	-	15	TGTGCCAGCAAGGTGACAGCTGTTGACAACTATGGCTACACCTTC	CASKVTAVDNYGYTF
once	TRBV7-8	TRBJ2-7	-	13	TGTGCCAGCGGCATAGGGGGTCCCTACGAGCAGTACTTC	CASGIGGPYEQYF
-	TRBV10-2	TRBJ2-5	-	13	TGCGCCAGCAGTGAGGGGATAACGGAGACCCAGTACTTC	CASSEGITETQYF
-	TRBV19	TRBJ2-7	TRBD1	15	TGTGCCAGTAGGAGGACAGGGGGTACTCACTACGAGCAGTACTTC	CASRRTGGTHYEQYF
-	TRBV28	TRBJ1-2	TRBD1	21	TGTGCCAGCAGTTTTCCTTCATCCCGAACAGGGGAGAAGGTAGGCGACTATGGCTACACCTTC	CASSFPSSRTGEKVGDYGYTF
-	TRBV25-1	TRBJ1-1	-	17	TGTGCCAGCAGTGACGAATATTCGTCGGGTGGGGACACTGAAGCTTTCTTT	CASSDEYSSGGDTEAFF
once	TRBV6-6	TRBJ2-7	TRBD2	15	TGTGCCAGCAGTTACTCTACCAGCGGGATCTACGAGCAGTACTTC	CASSYSTSGIYEQYF
-	TRBV28	TRBJ2-7	-	15	TGTGCCAGCAGCCCAAGTAAGGACGGCCTCTACGAGCAGTACTTC	CASSPSKDGLYEQYF
-	TRBV27	TRBJ2-1	TRBD2	15	TGTGCCAGCAGTTTCCGACTAGCGGGGACGGATGAGCAGTTCTTC	CASSFRLAGTDEQFF
-	TRBV27	TRBJ2-1	-	14	TGTGCCAGCAGTTTAGCGGTGTGGTACAATGAGCAGTTCTTC	CASSLAVWYNEQFF
once	TRBV19	TRBJ2-1	-	16	TGTGCCAGTAGTATAGCGGCGGGGATCTCCTACAATGAGCAGTTCTTC	CASSIAAGISYNEQFF
-	TRBV5-1	TRBJ2-7	TRBD2	14	TGCGCCAGCAGCTTCCAGCGGGAGACCTACGAGCAGTACTTC	CASSFQRETYEQYF
few	TRBV11-2	TRBJ1-1	TRBD1	14	TGTGCCAGCAGCGACCGGACAGGGCCAATGGAAGCTTTCTTT	CASSDRTGPMEAFF
few	TRBV5-6	TRBJ2-1	-	13	TGTGCCAGCAGCTTGGATGCGCACAATGAGCAGTTCTTC	CASSLDAHNEQFF
-	TRBV5-1	TRBJ2-7	-	16	TGCGCCAGCAGCTTGCGGGGCCCTAGTCCAACCTACGAGCAGTACTTC	CASSLRGPSPTYEQYF
-	TRBV2	TRBJ2-7	TRBD2	15	TGTGCCAGCAGTGAAATGGGACTAGCGGATTACGAGCAGTACTTC	CASSEMGLADYEQYF
-	TRBV2	TRBJ2-7	-	16	TGTGCCAGCAGCCCCCCTACAGGGAGGAGGGCTTACGAGCAGTACTTC	CASSPPTGRRAYEQYF
-	TRBV13	TRBJ1-1	TRBD1	17	TGTGCCAGCAGCCCGGTCTACCTACAGGGGCCCCGCACTGAAGCTTTCTTT	CASSPVYLQGPRTEAFF
-	TRBV29-1	TRBJ2-7	-	13	TGCAGCGTTGAAGAGAATAGGGGGTACGAGCAGTACTTC	CSVEENRGYEQYF
-	TRBV19	TRBJ2-7	TRBD2	14	TGTGCCAGTGCACTAGCGGGAGGGCCCCACGAGCAGTACTTC	CASALAGGPHEQYF
hyperexpanded	TRBV28	TRBJ2-1	TRBD2	17	TGTGCCAGCAGTTTATGGGCTAGCGGGAGCTCCTACAATGAGCAGTTCTTC	CASSLWASGSSYNEQFF
-	TRBV27	TRBJ2-1	-	16	TGTGCCAGCAGTTTATCGCAGGGAGAAGTAGTAAATGAGCAGTTCTTC	CASSLSQGEVVNEQFF
-	TRBV4-1	TRBJ2-7	TRBD1	14	TGCGCCAGCAGCCAAAGACAGGGCTCGTACGAGCAGTACTTC	CASSQRQGSYEQYF
-	TRBV7-2	TRBJ2-1	TRBD1	14	TGTGCCAGCAGCTCAACAGGGGCCTACAATGAGCAGTTCTTC	CASSSTGAYNEQFF
-	TRBV30	TRBJ2-7	-	12	TGTGCCTGGAGTGTGCTAGGAGACGAGCAGTACTTC	CAWSVLGDEQYF
-	TRBV5-4	TRBJ1-5	TRBD1	15	TGTGCCAGCAGCTCGCCGGGACAGGGGTCTCAGCCCCAGCATTTT	CASSSPGQGSQPQHF
-	TRBV10-3	TRBJ2-3	-	15	TGTGCCATCAGTGAAGAGGGTAGTTGGTCAGATACGCAGTATTTT	CAISEEGSWSDTQYF
once	TRBV6-6	TRBJ2-7	TRBD1	15	TGTGCCAGCAGTTACGCTTCTGGGACAGTATACGAGCAGTACTTC	CASSYASGTVYEQYF